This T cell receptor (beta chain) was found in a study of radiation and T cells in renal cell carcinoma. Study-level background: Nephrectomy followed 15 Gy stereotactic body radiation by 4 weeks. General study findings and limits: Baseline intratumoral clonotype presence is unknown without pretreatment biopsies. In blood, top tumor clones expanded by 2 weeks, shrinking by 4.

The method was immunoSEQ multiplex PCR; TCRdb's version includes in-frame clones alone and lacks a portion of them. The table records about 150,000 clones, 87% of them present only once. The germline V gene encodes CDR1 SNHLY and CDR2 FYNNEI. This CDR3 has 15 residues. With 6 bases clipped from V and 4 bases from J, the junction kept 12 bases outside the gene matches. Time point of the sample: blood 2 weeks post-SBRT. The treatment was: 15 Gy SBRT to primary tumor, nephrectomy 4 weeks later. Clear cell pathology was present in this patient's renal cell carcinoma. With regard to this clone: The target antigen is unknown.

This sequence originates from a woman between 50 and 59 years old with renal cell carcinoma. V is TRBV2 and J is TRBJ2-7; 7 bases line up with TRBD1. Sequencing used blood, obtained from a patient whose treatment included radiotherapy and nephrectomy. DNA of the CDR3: TGTGCCAGCAGCGATAGGACAGGTTTTATTTACGAGCAGTACTTC. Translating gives CASSDRTGFIYEQYF.